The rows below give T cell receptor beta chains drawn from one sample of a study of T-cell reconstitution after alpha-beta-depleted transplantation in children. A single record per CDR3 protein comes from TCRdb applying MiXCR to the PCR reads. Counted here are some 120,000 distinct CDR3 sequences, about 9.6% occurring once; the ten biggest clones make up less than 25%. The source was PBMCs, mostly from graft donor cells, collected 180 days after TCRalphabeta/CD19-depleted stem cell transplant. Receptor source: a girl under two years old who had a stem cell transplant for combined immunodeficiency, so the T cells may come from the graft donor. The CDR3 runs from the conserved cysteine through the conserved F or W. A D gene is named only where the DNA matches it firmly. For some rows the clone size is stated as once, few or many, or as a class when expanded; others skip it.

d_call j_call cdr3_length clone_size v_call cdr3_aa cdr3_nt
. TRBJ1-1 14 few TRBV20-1 CSARVLGGEQKAFF TGCAGTGCTAGAGTCTTGGGCGGTGAACAAAAAGCTTTCTTT
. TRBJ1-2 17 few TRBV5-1 CASSLDAGSYPNYGYTF TGCGCCAGCAGCTTGGATGCAGGGAGCTACCCTAACTATGGCTACACCTTC
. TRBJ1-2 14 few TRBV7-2 CASSSHGWVGGYTF TGTGCCAGCAGCTCCCACGGTTGGGTTGGTGGCTACACCTTC
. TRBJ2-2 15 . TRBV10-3 CAISAGQSDTGELFF TGTGCCATCAGTGCGGGCCAGTCGGACACCGGGGAGCTGTTTTTT
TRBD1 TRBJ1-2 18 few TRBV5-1 CASSLRRGQDTPPSGYTF TGCGCCAGCAGCCTCCGGAGAGGACAGGATACCCCTCCTTCTGGCTACACCTTC
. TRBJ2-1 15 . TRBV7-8 CASSLVRGSYNEQFF TGTGCCAGCAGCTTAGTTCGGGGGTCGTACAATGAGCAGTTCTTC
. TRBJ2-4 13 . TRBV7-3 CASSFSRSDSQYF TGTGCCAGCAGCTTCTCCAGGAGTGACAGTCAGTACTTC
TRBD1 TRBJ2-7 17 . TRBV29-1 CSVEAQAPGTGGYEQYF TGCAGCGTTGAAGCCCAAGCCCCCGGGACAGGGGGGTACGAGCAGTACTTC
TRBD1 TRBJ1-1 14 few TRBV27 CASTTGTANTEAFF TGTGCCAGCACGACCGGGACAGCGAACACTGAAGCTTTCTTT
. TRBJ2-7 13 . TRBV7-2 CASSSRTSYEQYF TGTGCCAGCAGCTCCCGGACGTCCTACGAGCAGTACTTC
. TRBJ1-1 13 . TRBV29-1 CSVGGWVNTEAFF TGCAGCGTTGGGGGGTGGGTTAACACTGAAGCTTTCTTT
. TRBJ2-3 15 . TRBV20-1 CSARGPLASTDTQYF TGCAGTGCTAGAGGCCCACTAGCTAGCACAGATACGCAGTATTTT
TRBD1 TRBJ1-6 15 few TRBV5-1 CASSLVRDRASPLHF TGCGCCAGCAGCTTGGTCCGGGACAGGGCGTCACCCCTCCACTTT
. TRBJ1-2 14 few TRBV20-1 CSARLGRNDYGYTF TGCAGTGCTAGACTAGGACGGAACGACTATGGCTACACCTTC
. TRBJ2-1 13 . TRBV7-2 CASSLSRAGEQFF TGTGCCAGCAGCTTAAGCCGGGCCGGGGAGCAGTTCTTC
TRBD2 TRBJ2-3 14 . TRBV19 CASTRTSGVDTQYF TGTGCCAGTACCAGGACTAGCGGTGTAGATACGCAGTATTTT
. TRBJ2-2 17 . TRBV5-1 CASRSLLGSYLTGELFF TGCGCCAGCAGGTCACTCCTAGGGTCCTATCTCACCGGGGAGCTGTTTTTT
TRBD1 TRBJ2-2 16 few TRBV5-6 CASRSLRGRRTGELFF TGTGCCAGCAGATCGCTCAGGGGGCGCCGCACCGGGGAGCTGTTTTTT
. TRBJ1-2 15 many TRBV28 CASSFAYGQGTGYTF TGTGCCAGCAGTTTCGCCTACGGGCAGGGCACTGGCTACACCTTC
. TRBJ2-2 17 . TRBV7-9 CASSKGSGPIGTGELFF TGTGCCAGCAGTAAAGGATCGGGACCGATCGGGACCGGGGAGCTGTTTTTT
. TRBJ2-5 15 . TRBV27 CASSLRGAPKETQYF TGTGCCAGCAGCTTGAGAGGGGCCCCAAAAGAGACCCAGTACTTC
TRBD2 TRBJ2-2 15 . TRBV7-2 CASSLRRGGVGELFF TGTGCCAGCAGCTTACGGCGGGGGGGCGTCGGGGAGCTGTTTTTT
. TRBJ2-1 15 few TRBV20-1 CSAPSLVPTYNEQFF TGCAGTGCTCCCTCCCTGGTACCGACCTACAATGAGCAGTTCTTC
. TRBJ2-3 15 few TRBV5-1 CASSLRPSSTDTQYF TGCGCCAGCAGCTTAAGACCGTCTAGCACAGATACGCAGTATTTT
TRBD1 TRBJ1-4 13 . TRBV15 CATSVDRDEKLFF TGTGCCACCAGCGTGGACAGGGATGAAAAACTGTTTTTT
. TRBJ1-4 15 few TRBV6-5 CASSYSVGQAEKLFF TGTGCCAGCAGTTACTCAGTGGGCCAGGCTGAAAAACTGTTTTTT
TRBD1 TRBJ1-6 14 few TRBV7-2 CASSLDRGNSPLHF TGTGCCAGCAGCCTCGACAGGGGTAATTCACCCCTCCACTTT
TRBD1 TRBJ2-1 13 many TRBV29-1 CSAGTATYNEQFF TGCAGCGCCGGGACAGCGACCTACAATGAGCAGTTCTTC
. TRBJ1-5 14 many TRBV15 CATSRVGGGQPQHF TGTGCCACCAGCAGAGTTGGAGGAGGCCAGCCCCAGCATTTT
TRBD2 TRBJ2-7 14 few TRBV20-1 CSAKTSGIVYEQYF TGCAGTGCTAAGACTAGCGGTATCGTCTACGAGCAGTACTTC
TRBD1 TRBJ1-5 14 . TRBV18 CASSPDRSYQPQHF TGTGCCAGCTCACCGGACAGGTCCTATCAGCCCCAGCATTTT
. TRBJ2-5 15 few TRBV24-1 CATSATRDSQETQYF TGTGCCACCAGTGCCACCCGGGACTCCCAAGAGACCCAGTACTTC
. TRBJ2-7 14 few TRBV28 CASSDRLNNYEQYF TGTGCCAGCAGTGACAGACTCAATAACTACGAGCAGTACTTC
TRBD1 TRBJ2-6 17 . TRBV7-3 CASSAPGQWAGANVLTF TGTGCCAGCAGCGCGCCGGGACAGTGGGCTGGGGCCAACGTCCTGACTTTC
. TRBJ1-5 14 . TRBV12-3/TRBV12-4 CASGNTVSLQPQHF TGTGCCAGCGGAAACACAGTCAGCTTACAGCCCCAGCATTTT
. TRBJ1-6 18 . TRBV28 CASSLGVGTDSYNSPLHF TGTGCCAGCAGTTTAGGGGTTGGGACGGACTCCTATAATTCACCCCTCCACTTT
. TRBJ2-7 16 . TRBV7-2 CASSLNGGFYSYEQYF TGTGCCAGCAGCTTAAATGGGGGCTTCTACTCCTACGAGCAGTACTTC
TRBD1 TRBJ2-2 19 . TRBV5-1 CASSVPLYPGQGITGELFF TGCGCCAGCAGCGTCCCACTGTACCCGGGACAGGGGATCACCGGGGAGCTGTTTTTT
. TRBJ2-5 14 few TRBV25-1 CASSGTQRGETQYF TGTGCCAGCAGTGGAACCCAACGGGGGGAGACCCAGTACTTC
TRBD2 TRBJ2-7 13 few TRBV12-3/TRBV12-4 CASSLGLADEQYF TGTGCCAGCAGTTTAGGACTAGCGGACGAGCAGTACTTC
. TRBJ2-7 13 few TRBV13 CASSLRIRYEQYF TGTGCCAGCAGCTTAAGAATTCGCTACGAGCAGTACTTC
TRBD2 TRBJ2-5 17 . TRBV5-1 CASSVGGIAGGTETQYF TGCGCCAGCAGCGTCGGCGGGATAGCGGGAGGCACAGAGACCCAGTACTTC
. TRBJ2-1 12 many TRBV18 CASRGSYNEQFF TGTGCCAGCCGCGGCTCCTACAATGAGCAGTTCTTC
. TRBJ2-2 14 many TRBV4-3 CASRRFGGTGELFF TGCGCCAGCAGACGGTTTGGGGGCACCGGGGAGCTGTTTTTT
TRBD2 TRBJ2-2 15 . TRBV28 CAIHLASGRTGELFF TGTGCCATTCATCTGGCTAGCGGGAGAACCGGGGAGCTGTTTTTT
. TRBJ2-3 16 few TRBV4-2 CASSQERQSSTDTQYF TGTGCCAGCAGCCAAGAAAGGCAGTCTAGCACAGATACGCAGTATTTT
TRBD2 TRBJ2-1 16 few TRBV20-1 CSARPIAGSSYNEQFF TGCAGTGCTAGACCGATAGCGGGAAGCTCCTACAATGAGCAGTTCTTC